This passage covers 32 T cell receptor beta chains from one sample sequenced in a study of CD8+ T cells in alopecia areata (dated by TCRdb to the late 2010s). Library prep was done by the immunoSEQ multiplex PCR assay. For TCR sequencing, RNA was extracted from every sample and reverse transcribed into cDNA to serve as template. Sourced from immuneACCESS, this table was stored by TCRdb with only in-frame sequences that have V and J called. A share of the clones is absent; for the studies checked, an unresolved V gene accounts for under half, and the remainder has no known explanation. This sample lists 200,000 or so clones; 55% to 75% were detected once. Of the sample, about 5.1% is held by the ten largest clones. The sample's time point label, in plain terms: less than 30 weeks on oral tofacitinib. Sample treatment or condition, as interpreted from the label and publication: oral pan-JAK inhibitor, 5-10 mg twice daily.

This specimen consisted of CD4+ T cells sorted from blood, obtained at week 24, from a patient treated with tofacitinib. Receptors were obtained from a human donor with alopecia areata.

This clone occurred once. The chain uses TRBV30 and TRBJ2-2, with 12 positions matching TRBD1. The length of the CDR3 is 13 residues. From germline, CDR1 is GTSNPN and CDR2 SVGIG (reference sequence). After removal of 5 bases from V and 7 bases from J, the junction contained 2 bases not matched to a gene. The CDR3 spells CAWGTGGFGELFF. Here the CDR3 DNA reads TGTGCCTGGGGGACAGGGGGCTTCGGGGAGCTGTTTTTT.

In regard to this clone: This sample also contains other DNA sequences that code for the same CDR3. The V gene is TRBV2, the J gene TRBJ2-3; no reliable D call. The CDR3 is 13 amino acids. CDR1 SNHLY and CDR2 FYNNEI come from the germline V gene. V was cut by 1 base and J by 1 base, with 3 bases left in between. CDR3 nucleotide sequence: TGTGCCAGCAGTGAAGGGGGCACAGATACGCAGTATTTT. This sequence encodes CASSEGGTDTQYF.

The chain recombines TRBV30 with TRBJ1-1; D remains ambiguous. The germline CDR1 and CDR2 sequences are GTSNPN and SVGIG (reference sequence). Trimming stripped 3 bases from V and 4 bases from J, with 12 bases between. CDR3 length: 13 residues. CDR3 coding DNA: TGTGCCTGGAGGGATATCCCGGGCACTGAAGCTTTCTTT. Amino acid sequence: CAWRDIPGTEAFF.

The V call is TRBV9, the J call TRBJ2-7, with D perhaps TRBD2 (5 bases). Germline CDR1 reads SGDLS; CDR2 reads YYNGEE. The V end lost 2 bases, the J end lost 2 bases, and 17 bases lay between the germline ends. The CDR3 has 16 residues. The CDR3 region is CASSVRADSTPYEQYF. The CDR3 DNA reads as TGTGCCAGCAGCGTCCGGGCGGACTCGACTCCCTACGAGCAGTACTTC.

This clone showed up just a few times. CDR3 sequence: CASSEGDLGSPLHF. The CDR3 bases are TGTGCCAGCAGTGAAGGGGATTTGGGGTCACCCCTCCACTTT. V usage is TRBV25-1 and J usage is TRBJ1-6; D unclear. The germline V and J ends were trimmed by 2 bases and 10 bases, with 12 bases remaining between them. Germline V gene data show CDR1 as MGHDK and CDR2 as SYGVNS. The CDR3 consists of 14 residues.

The chain combines TRBV27 with TRBJ1-3, with D maybe TRBD1 (5 bases). V dropped 8 bases and J dropped 4 bases, with 9 bases sitting between them. Germline V gives CDR1 MNHEY, CDR2 SMNVEV (reference sequence). The CDR3 runs 12 residues. The CDR3 is CASGNRGNTIYF. CDR3 coding DNA: TGTGCCAGCGGCAACAGGGGAAACACCATATATTTT.

V and J are TRBV25-1 and TRBJ1-1, with D maybe TRBD1 (5 bases). CDR3 length: 15 amino acids. V was clipped by 7 bases and J by 3 bases, with 18 bases between them. Germline CDR1 and CDR2: MGHDK and SYGVNS. CDR3 amino acids: CASKAARGMDTEAFF. The CDR3 DNA is TGTGCCAGCAAAGCGGCAAGGGGAATGGACACTGAAGCTTTCTTT.

This chain uses TRBV27 with TRBJ1-5; possible D gene TRBD1, 5 bases. The CDR3 totals 15 residues. Deletions cut 0 bases from V and 0 bases from J, with 6 bases between. Germline V CDR1 and CDR2: MNHEY, SMNVEV (reference sequence). The DNA for the CDR3 is TGTGCCAGCAGTTTATCTGGGGCTAGCAATCAGCCCCAGCATTTT. Its translation is CASSLSGASNQPQHF.

Worth noting for this clone: Its ends do not fully match the called genes, so a read error is possible. This rearrangement joins TRBV6-1 to TRBJ2-7; TRBD1 agrees at 12 bases. The CDR3 runs to 16 residues. Per germline, CDR1 MNHNS and CDR2 SASEGT. CDR3 amino acids: CAISDGQGQGAYEQYF. The CDR3 DNA sequence: TGTGCCATCAGTGACGGACAGGGACAGGGGGCGTATGAGCAGTACTTC.

In this sample, this clone turned up once. This chain links TRBV6-6 with TRBJ1-1; tentative D call: TRBD1 (6 bases). Between the trimmed V and J ends, which lost 4 bases and 6 bases, there was a span of 12 bases. The CDR3 totals 13 residues. Germline V lookup: CDR1 MNHNY, CDR2 SVGAGI (reference sequence). For the CDR3, the DNA is TGTGCCAGCAGTTTCGAGGGGGTCCCTGAAGCTTTCTTT. The encoded protein is CASSFEGVPEAFF.

The CDR3 DNA is TGTGCCAGCGGCGACAGGTCTGGTAATGAAAAACTGTTTTTT. Protein sequence: CASGDRSGNEKLFF. The chain links TRBV6-5 to TRBJ1-4; tentatively, D is TRBD1 (6 bases). The CDR3 spans 14 residues. V lost 8 bases and J lost 4, with 14 bases in between. Looked up from germline, CDR1 is MNHEY and CDR2 is SVGAGI.

The chain joins TRBV29-1 to TRBJ1-1, with 8 positions matching TRBD1. The CDR3 has 12 residues. Germline CDR1 reads SQVTM; CDR2 reads ANQGSEA. V gave up 7 bases and J gave up 0 bases; unmatched junction bases: 1. CDR3 coding DNA: TGCAGCGGGGACAGGTTGAACACTGAAGCTTTCTTT. Encoded protein: CSGDRLNTEAFF.

The chain uses TRBV9 and TRBJ2-5, with unresolved D. The CDR3 contains 14 residues. Germline V CDR1 and CDR2: SGDLS, YYNGEE. V gave up 1 base and J gave up 2 bases, with 9 bases separating them. For the CDR3, the DNA is TGTGCCAGCAGCGTACAGATTTCTCAAGAGACCCAGTACTTC. Translated: CASSVQISQETQYF.

The chain combines TRBV27 with TRBJ1-4; D is uncertain. Germline V gene sequence: CDR1 MNHEY, CDR2 SMNVEV (reference sequence). CDR3 length: 12 amino acids. Trimming removed 6 bases at V and 4 bases at J, with 6 bases between. For the CDR3, the DNA is TGTGCCAGCAGAAAGATTAATGAAAAACTGTTTTTT. It translates to CASRKINEKLFF.

This clone appeared a few times. The chain combines TRBV5-1 with TRBJ2-7; D is undetermined. The CDR3 runs 13 residues. V lost 2 bases and J 6 bases, leaving 12 bases between the germline ends. CDR1 is SGHRS and CDR2 is YFSETQ in the germline V gene. The CDR3 here is CASSFSTAVEQYF. In nucleotides, the CDR3 is TGCGCCAGCAGCTTTAGTACAGCCGTCGAGCAGTACTTC.

The chain carries TRBV5-1 and TRBJ2-1, with a tentative D call TRBD2 (6 bases). From germline, CDR1 is SGHRS and CDR2 YFSETQ. V was clipped by 0 bases and J by 1 base, with 11 bases between them. This CDR3 spans 16 amino acids. CDR3 nucleotides: TGCGCCAGCAGCTTGGTAGGAGGGGTATCCTACAATGAGCAGTTCTTC. Its translation is CASSLVGGVSYNEQFF.

This chain joins TRBV4-3 and TRBJ2-2; D unclear. Germline V gene lookup returns CDR1 LGHNA and CDR2 YSLEER. Trimming removed 2 bases at V and 0 bases at J, with 10 bases between. This CDR3 contains 16 residues. The CDR3 region is CASSQNTGTNTGELFF. As DNA, the CDR3 is TGCGCCAGCAGCCAAAACACCGGCACGAACACCGGGGAGCTGTTTTTT.

In its sample, this clone was seen a few times. The chain recombines TRBV18 with TRBJ2-7; 9 bases match TRBD1. Per the germline V gene, CDR1 is KGHSH and CDR2 is LQKENI. V lost 6 bases and J lost 2; bases outside the gene matches: 8. This CDR3 comprises 15 residues. CDR3 DNA sequence: TGTGCCAGCTCGCCCGGGACAGGGAGAGCCTACGAGCAGTACTTC. Translation: CASSPGTGRAYEQYF.

This clone was picked up one time. The chain has TRBV5-8 and TRBJ2-3, with 10 bases identical to TRBD1. The CDR3 has 17 residues. Looked up from germline, CDR1 is SGHTS and CDR2 is YDEGEE. The trim removed 4 bases at V and 4 bases at J, leaving 12 bases unmatched. In DNA, the CDR3 is TGTGCCAGCAGCCCTCGGGATGGGACAGGGGAGGCAGATACGCAGTATTTT. Translated, it gives CASSPRDGTGEADTQYF. Full variable domain (missing parts from reference TRBV5-8 and TRBJ2-3): EAGVTQSPTHLIKTRGQQATLRCSPISGHTSVYWYQQALGLGLQFLLWYDEGEERNRGNFPPRFSGRQFPNYSSELNVNALELEDSALYLCASSPRDGTGEADTQYFGPGTRLTVL.

The sample holds a few counts of this clone. This chain uses TRBV7-2 with TRBJ2-3; possibly TRBD2 for D (7 bases). V gave up 5 bases and J gave up 1 base, with 13 bases separating them. Germline CDR1 and CDR2: SGHTA and FQGNSA. This CDR3 comprises 15 residues. The CDR3 region is CASSRGAGRTDTQYF. DNA for the CDR3: TGTGCCAGCAGCCGGGGGGCGGGACGCACAGATACGCAGTATTTT.

This clone was detected only once. V is TRBV18 and J is TRBJ2-7, with D hard to call. V dropped 0 bases and J dropped 3 bases, with 6 bases sitting between them. Germline CDR1 KGHSH, CDR2 LQKENI. The CDR3 is made up of 13 amino acids. CDR3 DNA sequence: TGTGCCAGCTCACCACCCGCAGTCTACGAGCAGTACTTC. It yields the protein CASSPPAVYEQYF.

This chain uses TRBV5-4 with TRBJ2-1, with D maybe TRBD2 (6 bases). Germline V gene sequence: CDR1 SGHNT, CDR2 YYREEE (reference sequence). V lost 6 bases, J lost 10 bases, and 11 bases lay in between. This CDR3 is built from 11 residues. The CDR3 DNA reads as TGTGCCAGCAACCAAGGGAGGGAGCAGTTCTTC. It codes for CASNQGREQFF.

This clone has a single count. The chain links TRBV29-1 to TRBJ2-5; 9 positions match TRBD2. After removal of 7 bases from V and 5 bases from J, the junction contained 11 bases not matched to a gene. CDR3 length: 14 residues. The V gene's germline CDR1 is SQVTM and CDR2 ANQGSEA. The CDR3 nucleotides read TGCAGCGCCCCGAGCGGGGGGCAGGGGGAGACCCAGTACTTC. It translates to CSAPSGGQGETQYF.

The V call is TRBV5-1, the J call TRBJ1-1; D unclear. Germline loops: CDR1 SGHRS, CDR2 YFSETQ. This CDR3 is built from 13 residues. Trimming pared 0 bases from V and 3 bases from J, leaving 6 bases between. Written as DNA, the CDR3 is TGCGCCAGCAGCTTGGAGCAGCACACTGAAGCTTTCTTT. It codes for CASSLEQHTEAFF.

This chain connects TRBV30 to TRBJ2-2; D is unclear. The CDR3 spans 14 residues. V dropped 2 bases and J dropped 8 bases, with 15 bases sitting between them. Germline loops: CDR1 GTSNPN, CDR2 SVGIG (reference sequence). CDR3 coding DNA: TGTGCCTGGAGTATTTCGTACCTTTCTGGGGAGCTGTTTTTT. Protein: CAWSISYLSGELFF.

This rearrangement joins TRBV30 to TRBJ1-5; TRBD1 matches at 7 bases. The CDR3 contains 13 residues. The V gene's germline CDR1 is GTSNPN and CDR2 SVGIG (reference sequence). After removal of 1 base from V and 5 bases from J, the junction contained 2 bases not matched to a gene. CDR3 sequence (DNA): TGTGCCTGGAGTGGGACAGGCGATCAGCCCCAGCATTTT. Its translation is CAWSGTGDQPQHF.

This clone was observed a few times. This chain connects TRBV7-3 to TRBJ2-1, with D uncertain. Trimming removed 2 bases at V and 12 bases at J, with 26 bases between. This CDR3 is 17 amino acids long. Germline V lookup: CDR1 SGHTA, CDR2 FQGTGA. The CDR3 loop reads CASSLDHEISMGYGQFF. Here the CDR3 DNA reads TGTGCCAGCAGCTTAGATCATGAGATTAGCATGGGGTACGGGCAGTTCTTC.

The chain recombines TRBV29-1 with TRBJ2-5; D gene unclear. With 6 bases removed from V and 5 bases from J, the gap between germline ends came to 10 bases. The germline gives CDR1 SQVTM, CDR2 ANQGSEA. This CDR3 contains 11 residues. The CDR3 DNA reads TGCAGCGTATATATGGGGGAGACCCAGTACTTC. Translated, it gives CSVYMGETQYF.

There are a few counts of this clone. The chain combines TRBV5-1 with TRBJ2-5; 7 positions match TRBD1. The V and J ends lost 2 bases and 0 bases, in that order; junction bases with no gene match: 1. Germline V gene data show CDR1 as SGHRS and CDR2 as YFSETQ. The CDR3 covers 14 residues. The CDR3 here is CASSFGQDQETQYF. The CDR3 DNA follows: TGCGCCAGCAGCTTCGGACAGGACCAAGAGACCCAGTACTTC. The whole variable domain, remainder taken from reference TRBV5-1 and TRBJ2-5, is KAGVTQTPRYLIKTRGQQVTLSCSPISGHRSVSWYQQTPGQGLQFLFEYFSETQRNKGNFPGRFSGRQFSNSRSEMNVSTLELGDSALYLCASSFGQDQETQYFGPGTRLLVL.

J is TRBJ2-3 and V is TRBV2; D not resolved. This CDR3 comprises 13 residues. Germline V gene lookup returns CDR1 SNHLY and CDR2 FYNNEI. The V gene lost 7 bases and the J gene lost 6 bases, with 14 bases spanning the gap. CDR3 sequence: CASNPNFRDTQYF. Here the CDR3 DNA reads TGTGCCAGCAACCCGAACTTTCGGGATACGCAGTATTTT.

The chain employs TRBV5-5 and TRBJ2-2; D call uncertain. Germline V gene lookup returns CDR1 SGHKS and CDR2 YYEKEE (reference sequence). This CDR3 region has 13 residues. Trimming took 1 base from V and 6 from J, leaving 7 bases between them. The CDR3 sequence is CASSLNVAGELFF. For the CDR3, the DNA is TGTGCCAGCAGCTTGAACGTGGCCGGGGAGCTGTTTTTT.

The J gene is TRBJ2-4, the V gene TRBV6-5, with 8 positions matching TRBD1. Germline-derived CDR1 and CDR2 are MNHEY and SVGAGI. V lost 10 bases and J lost 6; bases outside the gene matches: 8. The CDR3 length is 13 residues. The CDR3 sequence: CATQTGAGNIQYF. The CDR3 bases are TGTGCCACCCAGACAGGGGCTGGAAACATTCAGTACTTC.